This T cell receptor (beta chain) was found in a study of identical twins. Concerning this clonotype itself: Its antigen is not known.

Broader study findings: When twins shared out-of-frame alpha sequences, those sequences had excess low generation probability.

TCRdb independently ran MiXCR on the 5' RACE reads; one entry per CDR3 protein. Among roughly 250,000 distinct CDR3 sequences listed, around 15% were seen once. Per the germline V gene, CDR1 is SQVTM and CDR2 is ANQGSEA. V lost 1 base, J lost 9 bases, and 9 bases lay in between. This CDR3 spans 11 amino acids. The rearrangement uses TRBV29-1 and TRBJ2-5; D ambiguous. The clonotype originates from a young woman in good health. The sample was memory (CD45RO+) T cells sorted from blood. The chain's CDR3 is CSVEAATAQYF. CDR3 sequence (DNA): TGCAGCGTTGAAGCAGCGACGGCCCAGTACTTC.